This TCR beta chain was captured by sequencing in a study of T cell responses to AZD1222 COVID-19 vaccine. Clones were read by immunoSEQ multiplex PCR, and TCRdb kept only the in-frame ones, dropping some. The table records about 150,000 clones, around nine tenths of them present only once. This CDR3 has 15 residues. V gave up 4 bases and J gave up 4 bases; unmatched junction bases: 11. CDR1 SGHRS and CDR2 YFSETQ come from the germline V gene. The input for sequencing was peripheral blood, taken 28 days after the second AZD1222 dose. The TCR sequence derives from an adult who received the AZD1222 COVID-19 vaccine. The V gene is TRBV5-1, the J gene TRBJ2-7; 7 bases align to TRBD1. CDR3 nucleotide sequence: TGCGCCAGCAGCGCAAGTCCGGGACAGACTTACGAGCAGTACTTC. Protein: CASSASPGQTYEQYF. The full variable domain, with the rest looked up from reference TRBV5-1 and TRBJ2-7, is KAGVTQTPRYLIKTRGQQVTLSCSPISGHRSVSWYQQTPGQGLQFLFEYFSETQRNKGNFPGRFSGRQFSNSRSEMNVSTLELGDSALYLCASSASPGQTYEQYFGPGTRLTVT.